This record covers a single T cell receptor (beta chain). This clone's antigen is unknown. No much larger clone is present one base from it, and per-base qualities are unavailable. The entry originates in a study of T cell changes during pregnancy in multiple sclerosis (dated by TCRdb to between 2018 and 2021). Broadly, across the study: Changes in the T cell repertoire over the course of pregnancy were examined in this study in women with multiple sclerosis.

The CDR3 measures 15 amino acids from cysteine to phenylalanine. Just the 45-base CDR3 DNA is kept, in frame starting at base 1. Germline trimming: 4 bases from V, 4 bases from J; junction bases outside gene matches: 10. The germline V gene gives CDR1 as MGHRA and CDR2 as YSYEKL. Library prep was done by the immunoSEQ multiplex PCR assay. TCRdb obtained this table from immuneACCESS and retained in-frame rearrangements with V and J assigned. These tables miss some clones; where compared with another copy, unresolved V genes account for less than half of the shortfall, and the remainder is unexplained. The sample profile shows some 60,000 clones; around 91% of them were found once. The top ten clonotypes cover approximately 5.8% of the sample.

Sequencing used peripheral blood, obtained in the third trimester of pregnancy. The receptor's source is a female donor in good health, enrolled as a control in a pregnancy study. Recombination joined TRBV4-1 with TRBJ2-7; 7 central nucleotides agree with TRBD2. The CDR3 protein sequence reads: CASSPGRRTSYEQYF. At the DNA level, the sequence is TGCGCCAGCAGCCCCGGGAGGCGGACGTCGTACGAGCAGTACTTC.